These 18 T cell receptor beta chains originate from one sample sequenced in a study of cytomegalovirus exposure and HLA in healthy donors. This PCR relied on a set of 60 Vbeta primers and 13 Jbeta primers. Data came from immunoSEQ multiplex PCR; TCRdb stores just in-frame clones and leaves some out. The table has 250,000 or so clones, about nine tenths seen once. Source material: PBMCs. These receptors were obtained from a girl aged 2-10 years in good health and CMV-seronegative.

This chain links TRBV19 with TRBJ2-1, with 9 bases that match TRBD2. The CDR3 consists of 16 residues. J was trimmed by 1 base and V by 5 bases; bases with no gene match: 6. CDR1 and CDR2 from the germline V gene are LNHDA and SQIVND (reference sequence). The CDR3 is CASSYLAGTSYNEQFF. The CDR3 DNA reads TGTGCCAGTAGTTACCTAGCGGGAACGTCCTACAATGAGCAGTTCTTC.

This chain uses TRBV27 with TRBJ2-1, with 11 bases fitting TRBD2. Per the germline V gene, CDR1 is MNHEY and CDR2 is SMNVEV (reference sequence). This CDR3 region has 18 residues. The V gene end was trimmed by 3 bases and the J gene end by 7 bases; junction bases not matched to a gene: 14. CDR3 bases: TGTGCCAGCAGTTTGATAAAGCATAGCGGGGGGGCCGTAAATGAGCAGTTCTTC. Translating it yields CASSLIKHSGGAVNEQFF.

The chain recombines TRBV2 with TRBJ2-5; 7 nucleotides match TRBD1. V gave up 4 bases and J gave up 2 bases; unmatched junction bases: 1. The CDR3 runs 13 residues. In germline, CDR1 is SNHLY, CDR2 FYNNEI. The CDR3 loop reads CASSGDSQETQYF. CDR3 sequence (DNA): TGTGCCAGCAGTGGGGACAGTCAAGAGACCCAGTACTTC.

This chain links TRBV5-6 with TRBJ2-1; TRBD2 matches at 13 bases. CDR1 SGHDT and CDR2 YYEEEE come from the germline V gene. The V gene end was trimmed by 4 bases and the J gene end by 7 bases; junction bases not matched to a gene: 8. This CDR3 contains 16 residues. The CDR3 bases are TGTGCCAGCAGCCTCTATACTAGCGGGGGGGGAAATGAGCAGTTCTTC. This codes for CASSLYTSGGGNEQFF.

CDR3 sequence (DNA): TGTGCCTGGAGTGTGAACAGGGGGTCAGATACGCAGTATTTT. Translating gives CAWSVNRGSDTQYF. The rearrangement uses TRBV30 and TRBJ2-3; TRBD1 matches 8 bases. The CDR3 runs to 14 residues. Trimming at V came to 0 bases and at J to 4 bases, leaving 3 bases not matched to a gene. CDR1 and CDR2 from the germline V gene are GTSNPN and SVGIG (reference sequence).

The CDR3 is CASVRMGPNEQFF. The CDR3 region has the DNA TGTGCCAGCGTACGTATGGGCCCCAATGAGCAGTTCTTC. The chain has TRBV7-9 and TRBJ2-1; D is uncertain. Trimming pared 8 bases from V and 6 bases from J, leaving 14 bases between. This CDR3 has 13 residues. Germline V gives CDR1 SEHNR, CDR2 FQNEAQ (reference sequence).

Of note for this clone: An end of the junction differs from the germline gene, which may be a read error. This chain's CDR3 is CASSYSGTSKDTQYF. In nucleotides, the CDR3 is TGTGCCAGCAGTTACTCCGGGACTAGCAAAGATACGCAGTATTTT. This rearrangement joins TRBV6-5 to TRBJ2-3, with 9 positions matching TRBD2. The CDR3 covers 15 residues. Germline-derived CDR1 and CDR2 are MNHEY and SVGAGI.

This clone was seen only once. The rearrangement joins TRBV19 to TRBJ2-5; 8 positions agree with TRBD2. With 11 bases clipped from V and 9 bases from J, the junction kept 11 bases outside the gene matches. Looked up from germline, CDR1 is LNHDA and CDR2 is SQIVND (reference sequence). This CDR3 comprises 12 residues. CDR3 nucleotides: TGTGCCTCAGCGGGAGTTATAGGAGCCCAGTACTTC. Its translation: CASAGVIGAQYF. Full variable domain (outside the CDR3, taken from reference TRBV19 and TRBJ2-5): DGGITQSPKYLFRKEGQNVTLSCEQNLNHDAMYWYRQDPGQGLRLIYYSQIVNDFQKGDIAEGYSVSREKKESFPLTVTSAQKNPTAFYLCASAGVIGAQYFGPGTRLLVL.

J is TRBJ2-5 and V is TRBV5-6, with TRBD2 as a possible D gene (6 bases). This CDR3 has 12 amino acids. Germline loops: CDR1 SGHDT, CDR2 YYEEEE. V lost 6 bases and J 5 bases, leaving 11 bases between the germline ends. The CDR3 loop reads CASNRGIETQYF. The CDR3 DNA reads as TGTGCCAGCAATCGGGGGATTGAGACCCAGTACTTC.

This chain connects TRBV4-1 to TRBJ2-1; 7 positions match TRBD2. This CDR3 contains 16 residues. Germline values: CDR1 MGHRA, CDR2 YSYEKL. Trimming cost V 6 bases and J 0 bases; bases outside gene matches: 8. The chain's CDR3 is CASRGSSGVSYNEQFF. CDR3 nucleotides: TGCGCCAGCAGAGGATCTAGCGGAGTCTCCTACAATGAGCAGTTCTTC.

The CDR3 sequence is CASSSTGVETQYF. The CDR3 nucleotides are TGTGCCAGCAGTTCTACAGGGGTAGAGACCCAGTACTTC. The chain is built from TRBV5-6 and TRBJ2-5; 7 bases fit TRBD1. This CDR3 spans 13 amino acids. Germline V lookup: CDR1 SGHDT, CDR2 YYEEEE. The V segment lost 5 bases and the J segment 4 bases; nucleotides outside the gene matches: 5.

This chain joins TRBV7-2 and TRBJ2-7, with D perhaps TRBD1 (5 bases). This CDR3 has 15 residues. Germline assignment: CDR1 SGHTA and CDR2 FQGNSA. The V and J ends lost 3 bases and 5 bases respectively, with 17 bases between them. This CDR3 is CASSFDQGTWDEQYF. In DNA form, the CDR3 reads TGTGCCAGCAGCTTTGACCAGGGCACATGGGACGAGCAGTACTTC. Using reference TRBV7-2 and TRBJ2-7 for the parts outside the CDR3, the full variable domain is GAGVSQSPSNKVTEKGKDVELRCDPISGHTALYWYRQSLGQGLEFLIYFQGNSAPDKSGLPSDRFSAERTGGSVSTLTIQRTQQEDSAVYLCASSFDQGTWDEQYFGPGTRLTVT.

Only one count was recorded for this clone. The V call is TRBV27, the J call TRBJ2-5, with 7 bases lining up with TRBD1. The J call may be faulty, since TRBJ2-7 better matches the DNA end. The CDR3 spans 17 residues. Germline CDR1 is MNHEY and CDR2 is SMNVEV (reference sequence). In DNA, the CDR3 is TGTGCCAGCAGTTTATCGAGGGGGCCCGTCCCAATATACGAGCAGTACTTC. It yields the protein CASSLSRGPVPIYEQYF.

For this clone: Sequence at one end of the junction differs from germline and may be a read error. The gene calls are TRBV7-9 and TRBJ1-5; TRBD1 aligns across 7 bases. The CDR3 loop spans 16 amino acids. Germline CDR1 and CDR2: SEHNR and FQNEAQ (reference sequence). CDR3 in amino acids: CSSSPGGTVSNQPQHF. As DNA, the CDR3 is TGTTCCAGCAGCCCTGGGGGGACAGTAAGCAATCAGCCCCAGCATTTT. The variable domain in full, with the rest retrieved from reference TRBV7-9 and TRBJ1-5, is DTGVSQNPRHKITKRGQNVTFRCDPISEHNRLYWYRQTLGQGPEFLTYFQNEAQLEKSRLLSDRFSAERPKGSFSTLEIQRTEQGDSAMYLCSSSPGGTVSNQPQHFGDGTRLSIL.

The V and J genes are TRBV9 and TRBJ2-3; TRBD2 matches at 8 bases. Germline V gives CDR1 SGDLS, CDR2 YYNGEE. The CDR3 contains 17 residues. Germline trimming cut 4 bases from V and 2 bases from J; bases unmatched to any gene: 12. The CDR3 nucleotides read TGTGCCAGCAGCCTTCTTACGGGGGGGCTTTCCACAGATACGCAGTATTTT. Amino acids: CASSLLTGGLSTDTQYF.

CDR3 DNA: TGTGCCAGCAGCATTGACAGGGGAAGCTCCTACGAGCAGTACTTC. Amino acids: CASSIDRGSSYEQYF. The J gene is TRBJ2-7, the V gene TRBV2, with 8 positions matching TRBD1. Germline CDR1 reads SNHLY; CDR2 reads FYNNEI. The trim removed 6 bases at V and 0 bases at J, leaving 7 bases unmatched. The CDR3 consists of 15 residues.

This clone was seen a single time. For the CDR3, the DNA is TGTGCCAGCTCCCCTCCAACGGGGGGACGAACTGAAGCTTTCTTT. Its protein product is CASSPPTGGRTEAFF. The J gene is TRBJ1-1, the V gene TRBV18; D is possibly TRBD1 (5 bases). With 6 bases removed from V and 5 bases from J, the gap between germline ends came to 19 bases. This CDR3 has 15 residues. Per germline, CDR1 KGHSH and CDR2 LQKENI.

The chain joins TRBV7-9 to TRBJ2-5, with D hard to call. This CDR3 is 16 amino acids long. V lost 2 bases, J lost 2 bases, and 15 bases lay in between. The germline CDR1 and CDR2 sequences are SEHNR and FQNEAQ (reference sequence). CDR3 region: CASSLLKEQPQETQYF. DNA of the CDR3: TGTGCCAGCAGCTTATTGAAAGAACAGCCGCAAGAGACCCAGTACTTC.